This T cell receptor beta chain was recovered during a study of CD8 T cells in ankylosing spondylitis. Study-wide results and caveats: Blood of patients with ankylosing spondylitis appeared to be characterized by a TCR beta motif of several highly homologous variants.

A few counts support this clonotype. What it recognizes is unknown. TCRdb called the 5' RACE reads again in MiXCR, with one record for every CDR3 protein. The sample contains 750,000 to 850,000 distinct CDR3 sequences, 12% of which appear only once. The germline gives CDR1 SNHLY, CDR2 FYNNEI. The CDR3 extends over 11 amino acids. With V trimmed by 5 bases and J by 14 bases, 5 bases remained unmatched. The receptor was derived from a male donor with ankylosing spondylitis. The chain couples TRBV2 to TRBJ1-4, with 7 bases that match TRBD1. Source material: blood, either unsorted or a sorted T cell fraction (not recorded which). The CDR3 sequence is CASSLTGSLFF. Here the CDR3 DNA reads TGTGCCAGCAGTTTGACAGGGAGTCTGTTTTTT.